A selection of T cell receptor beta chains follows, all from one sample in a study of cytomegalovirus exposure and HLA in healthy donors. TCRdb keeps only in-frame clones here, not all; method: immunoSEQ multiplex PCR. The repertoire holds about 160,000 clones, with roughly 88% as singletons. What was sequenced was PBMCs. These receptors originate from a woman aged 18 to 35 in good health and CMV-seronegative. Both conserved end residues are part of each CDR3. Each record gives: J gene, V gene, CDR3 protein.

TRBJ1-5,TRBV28,CASSLSSRRGQGDNQPQHF
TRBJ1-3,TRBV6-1,CASSYQSSGNTIYF
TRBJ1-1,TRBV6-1,CATSSGVTEAFF
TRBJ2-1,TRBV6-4,CASSQDYNNEQFF
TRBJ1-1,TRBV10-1,CASRGTENMNTEAFF
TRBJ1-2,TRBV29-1,CSVLGHRNYGYTF
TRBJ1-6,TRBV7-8,CASSLEVEGGLYSPLHF
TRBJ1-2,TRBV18,CASSPSNVRGRDYGYTF
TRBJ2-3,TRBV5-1,CASSLRGAPFSSTDTQYF
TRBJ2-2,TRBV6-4,CASSDSGGPGELFF
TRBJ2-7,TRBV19,CASSIEGRGPTYEQYF
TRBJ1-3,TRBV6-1,CASRTAGNTIYF
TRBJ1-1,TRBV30,CAWAINMNTEAFF
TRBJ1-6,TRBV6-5,CASSYFSRLSNSPLHF
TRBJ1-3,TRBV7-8,CASSLGIPEDFSGNTIYF
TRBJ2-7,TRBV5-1,CASSRTGTGIDEQYF
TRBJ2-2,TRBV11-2,CASTTPSGELFF
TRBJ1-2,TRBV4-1,CASSQHTGTNYGYTF
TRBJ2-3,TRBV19,CASGSLSTDTQYF
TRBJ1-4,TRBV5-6,CASSYRGEVEKLFF
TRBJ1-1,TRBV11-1,CASSFRQGIEAFF
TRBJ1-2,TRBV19,CASSISGDYGYTF
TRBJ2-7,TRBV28,CASSSLDRASYEQYF
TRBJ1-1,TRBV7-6,CASSLSTGGNTEAFF
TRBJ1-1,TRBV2,CASSPGGGMNTEAFF
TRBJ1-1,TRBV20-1,CSARKDSEAFF
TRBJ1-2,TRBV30,CAWSVYGFSGYTF
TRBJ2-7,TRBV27,CASSLQGIVTYEQYF
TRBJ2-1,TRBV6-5,CASSYSDFSLGNEQFF
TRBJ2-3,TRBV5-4,CASLGGGTDTQYF
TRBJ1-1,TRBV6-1,CASSIYVRTEAFF
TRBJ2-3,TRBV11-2,CASSRQRTDTQYF
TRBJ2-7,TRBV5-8,CASSSLRTGDSSYEQYF
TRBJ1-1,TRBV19,CASSFRTGTNTEAFF
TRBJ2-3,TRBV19,CASSLQGITDTQYF
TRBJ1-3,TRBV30,CAWDSARLALGNTIYF
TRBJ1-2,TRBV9,CASRGQLSYGYTF
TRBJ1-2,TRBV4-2,CASSQDRDRVGVYTF
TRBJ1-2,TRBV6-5,CASRGTGGYGYTF
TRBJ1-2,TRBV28,CASSTTGGAKVVYGYTF
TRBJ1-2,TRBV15,CATSGRQGTNGYTF
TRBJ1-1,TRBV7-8,CASSWATGATEAFF
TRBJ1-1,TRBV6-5,CASSYYPTTNTEAFF
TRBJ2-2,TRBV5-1,CASSFWGGNSGELFF
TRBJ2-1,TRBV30,CAWSSSLGGNEQFF
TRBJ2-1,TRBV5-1,CASSPHLEAPAEQFF
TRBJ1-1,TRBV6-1,CASSELVSLNTEAFF
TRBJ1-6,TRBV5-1,CASSAADYNSPLHF